The present T cell receptor (beta chain) was sequenced within a study of T cell clusters in autoimmune cytopenias. TRB amplification used approximately 250 ng of peripheral blood genomic DNA. The CDR3 spans 14 residues. TRB was amplified by touch-down multiplex PCR, primer pools A and B combined. After re-calling the multiplex PCR reads, TCRdb lists one entry per CDR3 protein, DNA absent. The table gives about 5,300 distinct CDR3 sequences; the top ten clones make up 15% of it. The same sample was also used in a study of T cell repertoires in aging, cancer and after chemotherapy. This second study says: The full dataset contained several million TCR reads.

The chain is built from TRBV12-3 or TRBV12-4 and TRBJ2-5; TCRdb outputs TRBD1, but without DNA this stays unchecked. Material for sequencing was peripheral blood. This TCR was sampled from a human donor in good health. Here the CDR3 reads CASSLAGGFETQYF.